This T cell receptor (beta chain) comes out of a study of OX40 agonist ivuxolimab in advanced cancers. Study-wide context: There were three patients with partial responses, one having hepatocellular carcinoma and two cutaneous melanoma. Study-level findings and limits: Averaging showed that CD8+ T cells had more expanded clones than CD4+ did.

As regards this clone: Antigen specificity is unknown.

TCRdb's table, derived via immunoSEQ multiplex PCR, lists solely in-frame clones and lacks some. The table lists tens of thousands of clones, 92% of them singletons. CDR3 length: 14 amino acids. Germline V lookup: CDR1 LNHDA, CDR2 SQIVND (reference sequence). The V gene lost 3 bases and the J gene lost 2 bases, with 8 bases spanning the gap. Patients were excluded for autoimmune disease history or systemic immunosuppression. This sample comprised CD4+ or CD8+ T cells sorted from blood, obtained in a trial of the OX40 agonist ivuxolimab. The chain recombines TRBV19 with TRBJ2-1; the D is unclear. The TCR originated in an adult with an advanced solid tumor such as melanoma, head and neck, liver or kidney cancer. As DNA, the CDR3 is TGTGCCAGTAGTATTTACAGCGCCTACAATGAGCAGTTCTTC. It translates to CASSIYSAYNEQFF.